What follows are 25 T cell receptor beta chains derived from one specimen sequenced in a study of vaccination and CD4 T cells after COVID-19. Cultured CD4+ T cell DNA underwent sequencing with the Oncomine TCR Beta short-read assay. MiXCR, run by TCRdb on the PCR reads, gives a single entry per CDR3 protein. There are 20,000 or so distinct CDR3 sequences in the sample; around 37% occur only once, and 2.6% lies in the top ten. Indicated time point: late sampling 161 to 241 days after vaccination in a few convalescent patients. Specified treatment: roughly 10-day PBMC culture with coronavirus spike peptide pools or control peptides (ViraFEST assay). These receptors lack a known antigen. Sequencing used CD4+ T cells from blood, cultured in vitro, obtained about 7 months after SARS-CoV-2 vaccination. The source is a human donor who had recovered from COVID-19.

This clonotype showed up just once. V usage is TRBV11-2 and J usage is TRBJ1-5; tentatively, D is TRBD1 (5 bases). Germline loops: CDR1 SGHAT, CDR2 FQNNGV. Deletions cut 0 bases from V and 5 bases from J, with 5 bases between. The CDR3 extends over 13 amino acids. CDR3 in DNA: TGTGCCAGCAGCTTAGAGGGGGATCAGCCCCAGCATTTT. It codes for CASSLEGDQPQHF.

The chain combines TRBV6-5 with TRBJ2-3; 7 bases map to TRBD2. CDR1 MNHEY and CDR2 SVGAGI come from the germline V gene. The V and J ends lost 1 base and 4 bases, in that order; junction bases with no gene match: 8. The CDR3 totals 16 residues. CDR3 amino acids: CASSYYGGGEADTQYF. DNA for the CDR3: TGTGCCAGCAGTTACTACGGGGGAGGGGAAGCAGATACGCAGTATTTT.

The chain has TRBV19 and TRBJ1-5, with 10 bases that match TRBD1. The CDR3 totals 16 residues. The germline V gene encodes CDR1 LNHDA and CDR2 SQIVND (reference sequence). V was clipped by 7 bases and J by 7 bases; unmatched bases: 13. The CDR3 DNA sequence: TGTGCCAGTATCCCGGCTTGGGACAGGGGTGTCCAGCCCCAGCATTTT. Protein: CASIPAWDRGVQPQHF.

This rearrangement joins TRBV6-1 to TRBJ2-5, with D uncertain. CDR3 size: 14 residues. The germline CDR1 and CDR2 sequences are MNHNS and SASEGT. The V end lost 4 bases, the J end lost 7 bases, and 16 bases lay between the germline ends. The CDR3 DNA reads TGTGCCAGCAGTGCCTCTGTAGGATCTGGGACCCAGTACTTC. Amino acids: CASSASVGSGTQYF.

The J gene is TRBJ2-7, the V gene TRBV6-1; weak D call: TRBD1 (5 bases). The germline gives CDR1 MNHNS, CDR2 SASEGT. The length of the CDR3 is 13 residues. V was shortened by 6 bases and J by 6 bases, with 15 bases between the two germline ends. CDR3: CASRVDSSLEQYF. CDR3 sequence (DNA): TGTGCCAGCAGGGTTGACAGTTCCCTCGAGCAGTACTTC.

This clonotype was picked up a small number of times. This sequence joins TRBV2 and TRBJ2-1, with 7 bases lining up with TRBD2. After removal of 1 base from V and 9 bases from J, the junction contained 9 bases not matched to a gene. The germline CDR1 and CDR2 sequences are SNHLY and FYNNEI. This CDR3 is 15 amino acids long. The CDR3 DNA is TGTGCCAGCAGTGAAGTTTTGCGGGGGACCGCTGAGCAGTTCTTC. This encodes CASSEVLRGTAEQFF.

The chain combines TRBV20-1 with TRBJ1-5, with D tentatively TRBD1 (5 bases). Trimming shortened V by 6 bases and J by 5 bases, and 14 bases separated the two germline ends. CDR3 length: 13 residues. Per the germline V gene, CDR1 is DFQATT and CDR2 is SNEGSKA (reference sequence). CDR3 sequence (DNA): TGCAGTGCCATAGAAGGGGTCGATCAGCCCCAGCATTTT. Translation: CSAIEGVDQPQHF.

The chain carries TRBV12-3 or TRBV12-4 and TRBJ2-7; D not certain. The V gene lost 4 bases and the J gene lost 0 bases, with 10 bases spanning the gap. This CDR3 has 14 residues. In nucleotides, the CDR3 is TGTGCCAGCAGTTATACCCCAAGCTCCTACGAGCAGTACTTC. Translating it yields CASSYTPSSYEQYF.

The chain combines TRBV9 with TRBJ2-2; D unresolved. Trimming removed 0 bases at V and 3 bases at J, with 6 bases between. The germline gives CDR1 SGDLS, CDR2 YYNGEE. This CDR3 has 14 residues. CDR3: CASSVGGDTGELFF. CDR3 coding DNA: TGTGCCAGCAGCGTAGGTGGGGACACCGGGGAGCTGTTTTTT.

J is TRBJ2-1 and V is TRBV18, with D tentatively TRBD2 (5 bases). V lost 4 bases and J 8 bases, leaving 12 bases between the germline ends. This CDR3 contains 13 residues. Germline assignment: CDR1 KGHSH and CDR2 LQKENI. The CDR3 reads CASSQLVGDEQFF. CDR3 coding DNA: TGTGCCAGCTCACAATTGGTCGGGGATGAGCAGTTCTTC.

This clonotype was observed a few times. The gene calls are TRBV20-1 and TRBJ2-7; D possibly corresponds to TRBD2 (5 bases). Germline values: CDR1 DFQATT, CDR2 SNEGSKA (reference sequence). The CDR3 extends over 12 amino acids. Trimming took off 6 bases at V and 3 bases at J, with 12 bases between the two ends. CDR3 in DNA: TGCAGTGCAGTAGCCGGGATCTACGAGCAGTACTTC. It codes for CSAVAGIYEQYF.

V usage is TRBV18 and J usage is TRBJ2-5; tentatively, D is TRBD1 (5 bases). Germline lookup yields CDR1 KGHSH and CDR2 LQKENI. Trimming cost V 4 bases and J 5 bases, with 5 bases left between them. This CDR3 region has 11 residues. In nucleotides, the CDR3 is TGTGCCAGCTCACAGGGGGAGACCCAGTACTTC. Protein sequence: CASSQGETQYF.

This CDR3 reads CSVELGQGSDEQYF. In nucleotides, the CDR3 is TGCAGCGTCGAGTTGGGACAGGGTAGTGACGAGCAGTACTTC. This chain uses TRBV29-1 with TRBJ2-7; 9 bases map to TRBD1. Per the germline V gene, CDR1 is SQVTM and CDR2 is ANQGSEA. The junction had 11 bases not matched to a gene; V was cut back by 6 bases and J by 5 bases. The CDR3 has 14 amino acids.

This clonotype turned up a few times. The chain carries TRBV6-2 or TRBV6-3 and TRBJ1-1; TRBD1 might be the D (5 bases). The CDR3 runs 12 residues. V was pared by 6 bases and J by 1 base, with 6 bases between. Germline lookup yields CDR1 MNHEY and CDR2 SVGEGT. CDR3 sequence (DNA): TGTGCCAGCAGAACAGGGAACACTGAAGCTTTCTTT. Translating gives CASRTGNTEAFF.

By share of the sample, this clonotype is medium-sized (0.01 to 0.1%). The rearrangement uses TRBV7-2 and TRBJ1-2; no reliable D call. The V gene's germline CDR1 is SGHTA and CDR2 FQGNSA. The CDR3 is 15 amino acids. The V end was cut by 3 bases, the J end by 0 bases, with 11 bases between. The CDR3 is CASSFGSESNYGYTF. The CDR3 DNA follows: TGTGCCAGCAGCTTCGGCTCAGAGTCTAACTATGGCTACACCTTC.

The genes are TRBV6-1 and TRBJ2-2; TRBD2 agrees at 9 bases. The germline CDR1 and CDR2 sequences are MNHNS and SASEGT. V was pared by 7 bases and J by 5 bases, with 17 bases of the junction left unmatched. The CDR3 has 18 amino acids. DNA for the CDR3: TGTGCCAGCAACAAACTAGCGGGTCGTTTCGGAGGGACCGGGGAGCTGTTTTTT. It yields the protein CASNKLAGRFGGTGELFF.

This clonotype is medium-sized. CDR3 bases: TGTGCCAGCACACGTGGGTTATACGACGGTCAGCCCCAGCATTTT. The encoded protein is CASTRGLYDGQPQHF. This sequence joins TRBV7-2 and TRBJ1-5; D unresolved. Trimming stripped 7 bases from V and 6 bases from J, with 19 bases between. Germline V CDR1 and CDR2: SGHTA, FQGNSA. The length of the CDR3 is 15 residues.

This clonotype was recorded a few times. The rearrangement uses TRBV20-1 and TRBJ2-5; 10 nucleotides match TRBD2. From germline, CDR1 is DFQATT and CDR2 SNEGSKA (reference sequence). This CDR3 has 12 residues. CDR3: CISGRGVETQYF. Written as DNA, the CDR3 is TGCATCAGCGGGAGGGGAGTTGAGACCCAGTACTTC.

This clonotype has more than one count but fewer than ten. DNA of the CDR3: TGTGCCAGTGGGCCCACAGATACGCAGTATTTT. Translation gives CASGPTDTQYF. This sequence joins TRBV10-3 and TRBJ2-3; D is unclear. CDR1 and CDR2 from the germline V gene are ENHRY and SYGVKD. The CDR3 spans 11 residues. V was clipped by 10 bases and J by 2 bases, with 7 bases between them.

This chain links TRBV24-1 with TRBJ2-3; D unclear. V was cut by 4 bases and J by 3 bases, with 7 bases left in between. Germline V lookup: CDR1 KGHDR, CDR2 SFDVKD. CDR3 length: 13 amino acids. The CDR3 DNA reads as TGTGCCACCAGTGACTGGCGAACAGATACGCAGTATTTT. Amino acid sequence: CATSDWRTDTQYF.

This clonotype was counted only a few times. This rearrangement joins TRBV7-2 to TRBJ1-2, with 7 bases lining up with TRBD1. In germline, CDR1 is SGHTA, CDR2 FQGNSA. The CDR3 is 14 amino acids. The V segment lost 1 base and the J segment 4 bases; nucleotides outside the gene matches: 3. The CDR3: CASSLERQGYGYTF. DNA of the CDR3: TGTGCCAGCAGCTTAGAGCGACAGGGCTATGGCTACACCTTC.

The chain is built from TRBV20-1 and TRBJ1-5, with unresolved D. The CDR3 contains 13 residues. V was pared by 5 bases and J by 0 bases, with 8 bases between. Germline CDR1 DFQATT, CDR2 SNEGSKA (reference sequence). This chain's CDR3 is CSAYGNSNQPQHF. The CDR3 DNA follows: TGCAGTGCTTACGGAAATAGCAATCAGCCCCAGCATTTT.

The chain carries TRBV7-2 and TRBJ2-3; 11 nucleotides agree with TRBD2. This CDR3 region has 19 residues. Trimming cost V 4 bases and J 2 bases; bases outside gene matches: 14. Per the germline V gene, CDR1 is SGHTA and CDR2 is FQGNSA. CDR3 loop: CASSSSSGLAGAITDTQYF. The CDR3 DNA reads as TGTGCCAGCAGCTCGTCCTCCGGACTAGCGGGCGCGATCACAGATACGCAGTATTTT.

V gene TRBV7-9 combines with J gene TRBJ2-6; D remains ambiguous. V was shortened by 2 bases and J by 4 bases, with 9 bases between the two germline ends. CDR3 size: 15 residues. Germline CDR1 reads SEHNR; CDR2 reads FQNEAQ (reference sequence). DNA for the CDR3: TGTGCCAGCAGCTTACGGGCGCCCGGGGCCAACGTCCTGACTTTC. This sequence encodes CASSLRAPGANVLTF.

This chain joins TRBV19 and TRBJ2-3; D may be TRBD2 (6 bases). This CDR3 comprises 16 residues. The V end lost 1 base, the J end lost 0 bases, and 11 bases lay between the germline ends. CDR1 LNHDA and CDR2 SQIVND come from the germline V gene (reference sequence). CDR3 nucleotide sequence: TGTGCCAGTAGTATAGTTGCGGGACTTAGCACAGATACGCAGTATTTT. This gives the protein CASSIVAGLSTDTQYF.